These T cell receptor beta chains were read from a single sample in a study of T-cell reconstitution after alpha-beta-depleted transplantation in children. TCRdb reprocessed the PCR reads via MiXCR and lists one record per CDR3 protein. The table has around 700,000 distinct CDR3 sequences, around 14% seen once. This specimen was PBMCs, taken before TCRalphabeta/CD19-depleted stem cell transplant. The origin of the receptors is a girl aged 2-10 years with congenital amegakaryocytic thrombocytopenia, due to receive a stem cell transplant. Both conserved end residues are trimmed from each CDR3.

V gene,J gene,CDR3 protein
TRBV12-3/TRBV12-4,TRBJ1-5,ASSLQGGRYQPQH
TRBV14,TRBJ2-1,ASSIRSRGYNEQF
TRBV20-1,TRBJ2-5,SVRADQETQY
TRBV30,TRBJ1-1,AWSPLGTEAF
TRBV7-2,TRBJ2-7,ASSALAGGRYEQY
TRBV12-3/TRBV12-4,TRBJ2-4,ASSMREANIQY
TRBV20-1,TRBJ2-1,SVPGSSYNEQF
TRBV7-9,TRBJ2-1,ASSPESYNEQF
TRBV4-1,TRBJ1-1,ASSQAGLNTEAF
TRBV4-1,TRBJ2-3,ASSPRIGRGTDTQY
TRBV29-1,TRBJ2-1,SVEDVRAAGVEYNEQF
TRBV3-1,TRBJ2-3,ASSFGLGRADTQY
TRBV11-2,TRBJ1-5,ASSLVGGDQPQH
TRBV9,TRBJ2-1,ASSTSSWNRDRTYGEQF
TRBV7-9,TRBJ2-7,ASSLAVSEQY
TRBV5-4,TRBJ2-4,ASSSGSGRPGAKNIQY
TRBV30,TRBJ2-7,AWSAAAARVAIYEQY
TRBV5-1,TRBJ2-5,ASSLILAGETQY
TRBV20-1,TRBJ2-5,SARSGGLQETQY